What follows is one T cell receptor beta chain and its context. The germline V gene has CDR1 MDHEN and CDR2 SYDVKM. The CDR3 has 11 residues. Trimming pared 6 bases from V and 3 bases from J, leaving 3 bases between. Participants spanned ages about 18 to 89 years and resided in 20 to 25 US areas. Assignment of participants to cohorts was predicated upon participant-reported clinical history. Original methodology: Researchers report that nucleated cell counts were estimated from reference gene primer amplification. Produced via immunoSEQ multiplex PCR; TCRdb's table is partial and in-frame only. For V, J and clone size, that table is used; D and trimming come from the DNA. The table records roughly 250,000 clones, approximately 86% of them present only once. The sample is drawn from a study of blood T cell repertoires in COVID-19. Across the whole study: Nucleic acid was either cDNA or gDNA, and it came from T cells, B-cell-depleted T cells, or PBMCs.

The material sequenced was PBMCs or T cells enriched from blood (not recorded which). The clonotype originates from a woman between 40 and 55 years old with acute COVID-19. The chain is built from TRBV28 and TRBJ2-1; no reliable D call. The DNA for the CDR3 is TGTGCCAGCAGCCTCTACAATGAGCAGTTCTTC. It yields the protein CASSLYNEQFF.